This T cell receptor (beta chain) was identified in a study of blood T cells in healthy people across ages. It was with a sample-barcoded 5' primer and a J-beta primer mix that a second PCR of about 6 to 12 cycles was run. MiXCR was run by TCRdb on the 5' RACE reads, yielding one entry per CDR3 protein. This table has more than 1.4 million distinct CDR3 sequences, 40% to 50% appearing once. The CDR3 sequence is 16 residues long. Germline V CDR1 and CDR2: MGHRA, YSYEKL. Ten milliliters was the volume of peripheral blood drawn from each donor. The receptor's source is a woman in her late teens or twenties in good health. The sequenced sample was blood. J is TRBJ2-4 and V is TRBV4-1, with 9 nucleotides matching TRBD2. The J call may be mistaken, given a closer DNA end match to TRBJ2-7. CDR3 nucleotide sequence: TGCGCCAGCAGCCAACGAGTGAAGGGACTAGCCCACGAGCAGTACTTC. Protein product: CASSQRVKGLAHEQYF.